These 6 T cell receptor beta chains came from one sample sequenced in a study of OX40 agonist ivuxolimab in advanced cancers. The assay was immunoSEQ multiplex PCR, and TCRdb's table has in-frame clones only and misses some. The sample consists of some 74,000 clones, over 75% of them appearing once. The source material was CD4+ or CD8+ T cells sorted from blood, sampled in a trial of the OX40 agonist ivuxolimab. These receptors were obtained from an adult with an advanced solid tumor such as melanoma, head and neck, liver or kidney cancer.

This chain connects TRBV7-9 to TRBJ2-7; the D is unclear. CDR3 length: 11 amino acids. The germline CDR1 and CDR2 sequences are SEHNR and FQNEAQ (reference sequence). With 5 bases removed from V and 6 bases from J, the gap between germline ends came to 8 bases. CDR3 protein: CASSAGFEQYF. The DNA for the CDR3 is TGTGCCAGCAGCGCCGGTTTCGAGCAGTACTTC. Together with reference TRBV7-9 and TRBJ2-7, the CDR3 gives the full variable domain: DTGVSQNPRHKITKRGQNVTFRCDPISEHNRLYWYRQTLGQGPEFLTYFQNEAQLEKSRLLSDRFSAERPKGSFSTLEIQRTEQGDSAMYLCASSAGFEQYFGPGTRLTVT.

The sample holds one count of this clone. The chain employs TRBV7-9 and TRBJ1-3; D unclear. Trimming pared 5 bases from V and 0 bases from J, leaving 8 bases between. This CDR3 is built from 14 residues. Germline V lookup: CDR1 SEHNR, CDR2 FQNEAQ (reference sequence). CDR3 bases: TGTGCCAGCAGCCAATTCTACTCTGGAAACACCATATATTTT. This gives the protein CASSQFYSGNTIYF.

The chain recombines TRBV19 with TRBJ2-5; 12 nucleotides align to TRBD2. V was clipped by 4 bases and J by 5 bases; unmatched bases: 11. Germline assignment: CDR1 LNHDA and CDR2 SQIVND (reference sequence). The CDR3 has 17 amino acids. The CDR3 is CASSRVLAGGPRETQYF. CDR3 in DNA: TGTGCCAGTAGTAGAGTCCTAGCGGGAGGGCCGAGGGAGACCCAGTACTTC.

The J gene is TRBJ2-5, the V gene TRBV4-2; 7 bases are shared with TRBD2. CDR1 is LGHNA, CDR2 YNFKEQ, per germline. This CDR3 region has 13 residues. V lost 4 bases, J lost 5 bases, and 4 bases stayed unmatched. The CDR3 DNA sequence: TGTGCCAGCAGCCCTATGGGGGGGGAGACCCAGTACTTC. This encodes CASSPMGGETQYF.

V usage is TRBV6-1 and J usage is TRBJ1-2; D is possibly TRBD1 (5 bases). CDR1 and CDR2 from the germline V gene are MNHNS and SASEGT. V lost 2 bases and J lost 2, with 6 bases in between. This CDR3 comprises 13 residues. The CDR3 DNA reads TGTGCCAGCAGTGAAAACAGGAACTATGGCTACACCTTC. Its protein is CASSENRNYGYTF.

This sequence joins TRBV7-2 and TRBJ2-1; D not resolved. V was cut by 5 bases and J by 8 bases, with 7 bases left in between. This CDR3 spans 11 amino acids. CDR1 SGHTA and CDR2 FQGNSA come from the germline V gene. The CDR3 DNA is TGTGCCAGCAGCATATTTGATGAGCAGTTCTTC. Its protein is CASSIFDEQFF.